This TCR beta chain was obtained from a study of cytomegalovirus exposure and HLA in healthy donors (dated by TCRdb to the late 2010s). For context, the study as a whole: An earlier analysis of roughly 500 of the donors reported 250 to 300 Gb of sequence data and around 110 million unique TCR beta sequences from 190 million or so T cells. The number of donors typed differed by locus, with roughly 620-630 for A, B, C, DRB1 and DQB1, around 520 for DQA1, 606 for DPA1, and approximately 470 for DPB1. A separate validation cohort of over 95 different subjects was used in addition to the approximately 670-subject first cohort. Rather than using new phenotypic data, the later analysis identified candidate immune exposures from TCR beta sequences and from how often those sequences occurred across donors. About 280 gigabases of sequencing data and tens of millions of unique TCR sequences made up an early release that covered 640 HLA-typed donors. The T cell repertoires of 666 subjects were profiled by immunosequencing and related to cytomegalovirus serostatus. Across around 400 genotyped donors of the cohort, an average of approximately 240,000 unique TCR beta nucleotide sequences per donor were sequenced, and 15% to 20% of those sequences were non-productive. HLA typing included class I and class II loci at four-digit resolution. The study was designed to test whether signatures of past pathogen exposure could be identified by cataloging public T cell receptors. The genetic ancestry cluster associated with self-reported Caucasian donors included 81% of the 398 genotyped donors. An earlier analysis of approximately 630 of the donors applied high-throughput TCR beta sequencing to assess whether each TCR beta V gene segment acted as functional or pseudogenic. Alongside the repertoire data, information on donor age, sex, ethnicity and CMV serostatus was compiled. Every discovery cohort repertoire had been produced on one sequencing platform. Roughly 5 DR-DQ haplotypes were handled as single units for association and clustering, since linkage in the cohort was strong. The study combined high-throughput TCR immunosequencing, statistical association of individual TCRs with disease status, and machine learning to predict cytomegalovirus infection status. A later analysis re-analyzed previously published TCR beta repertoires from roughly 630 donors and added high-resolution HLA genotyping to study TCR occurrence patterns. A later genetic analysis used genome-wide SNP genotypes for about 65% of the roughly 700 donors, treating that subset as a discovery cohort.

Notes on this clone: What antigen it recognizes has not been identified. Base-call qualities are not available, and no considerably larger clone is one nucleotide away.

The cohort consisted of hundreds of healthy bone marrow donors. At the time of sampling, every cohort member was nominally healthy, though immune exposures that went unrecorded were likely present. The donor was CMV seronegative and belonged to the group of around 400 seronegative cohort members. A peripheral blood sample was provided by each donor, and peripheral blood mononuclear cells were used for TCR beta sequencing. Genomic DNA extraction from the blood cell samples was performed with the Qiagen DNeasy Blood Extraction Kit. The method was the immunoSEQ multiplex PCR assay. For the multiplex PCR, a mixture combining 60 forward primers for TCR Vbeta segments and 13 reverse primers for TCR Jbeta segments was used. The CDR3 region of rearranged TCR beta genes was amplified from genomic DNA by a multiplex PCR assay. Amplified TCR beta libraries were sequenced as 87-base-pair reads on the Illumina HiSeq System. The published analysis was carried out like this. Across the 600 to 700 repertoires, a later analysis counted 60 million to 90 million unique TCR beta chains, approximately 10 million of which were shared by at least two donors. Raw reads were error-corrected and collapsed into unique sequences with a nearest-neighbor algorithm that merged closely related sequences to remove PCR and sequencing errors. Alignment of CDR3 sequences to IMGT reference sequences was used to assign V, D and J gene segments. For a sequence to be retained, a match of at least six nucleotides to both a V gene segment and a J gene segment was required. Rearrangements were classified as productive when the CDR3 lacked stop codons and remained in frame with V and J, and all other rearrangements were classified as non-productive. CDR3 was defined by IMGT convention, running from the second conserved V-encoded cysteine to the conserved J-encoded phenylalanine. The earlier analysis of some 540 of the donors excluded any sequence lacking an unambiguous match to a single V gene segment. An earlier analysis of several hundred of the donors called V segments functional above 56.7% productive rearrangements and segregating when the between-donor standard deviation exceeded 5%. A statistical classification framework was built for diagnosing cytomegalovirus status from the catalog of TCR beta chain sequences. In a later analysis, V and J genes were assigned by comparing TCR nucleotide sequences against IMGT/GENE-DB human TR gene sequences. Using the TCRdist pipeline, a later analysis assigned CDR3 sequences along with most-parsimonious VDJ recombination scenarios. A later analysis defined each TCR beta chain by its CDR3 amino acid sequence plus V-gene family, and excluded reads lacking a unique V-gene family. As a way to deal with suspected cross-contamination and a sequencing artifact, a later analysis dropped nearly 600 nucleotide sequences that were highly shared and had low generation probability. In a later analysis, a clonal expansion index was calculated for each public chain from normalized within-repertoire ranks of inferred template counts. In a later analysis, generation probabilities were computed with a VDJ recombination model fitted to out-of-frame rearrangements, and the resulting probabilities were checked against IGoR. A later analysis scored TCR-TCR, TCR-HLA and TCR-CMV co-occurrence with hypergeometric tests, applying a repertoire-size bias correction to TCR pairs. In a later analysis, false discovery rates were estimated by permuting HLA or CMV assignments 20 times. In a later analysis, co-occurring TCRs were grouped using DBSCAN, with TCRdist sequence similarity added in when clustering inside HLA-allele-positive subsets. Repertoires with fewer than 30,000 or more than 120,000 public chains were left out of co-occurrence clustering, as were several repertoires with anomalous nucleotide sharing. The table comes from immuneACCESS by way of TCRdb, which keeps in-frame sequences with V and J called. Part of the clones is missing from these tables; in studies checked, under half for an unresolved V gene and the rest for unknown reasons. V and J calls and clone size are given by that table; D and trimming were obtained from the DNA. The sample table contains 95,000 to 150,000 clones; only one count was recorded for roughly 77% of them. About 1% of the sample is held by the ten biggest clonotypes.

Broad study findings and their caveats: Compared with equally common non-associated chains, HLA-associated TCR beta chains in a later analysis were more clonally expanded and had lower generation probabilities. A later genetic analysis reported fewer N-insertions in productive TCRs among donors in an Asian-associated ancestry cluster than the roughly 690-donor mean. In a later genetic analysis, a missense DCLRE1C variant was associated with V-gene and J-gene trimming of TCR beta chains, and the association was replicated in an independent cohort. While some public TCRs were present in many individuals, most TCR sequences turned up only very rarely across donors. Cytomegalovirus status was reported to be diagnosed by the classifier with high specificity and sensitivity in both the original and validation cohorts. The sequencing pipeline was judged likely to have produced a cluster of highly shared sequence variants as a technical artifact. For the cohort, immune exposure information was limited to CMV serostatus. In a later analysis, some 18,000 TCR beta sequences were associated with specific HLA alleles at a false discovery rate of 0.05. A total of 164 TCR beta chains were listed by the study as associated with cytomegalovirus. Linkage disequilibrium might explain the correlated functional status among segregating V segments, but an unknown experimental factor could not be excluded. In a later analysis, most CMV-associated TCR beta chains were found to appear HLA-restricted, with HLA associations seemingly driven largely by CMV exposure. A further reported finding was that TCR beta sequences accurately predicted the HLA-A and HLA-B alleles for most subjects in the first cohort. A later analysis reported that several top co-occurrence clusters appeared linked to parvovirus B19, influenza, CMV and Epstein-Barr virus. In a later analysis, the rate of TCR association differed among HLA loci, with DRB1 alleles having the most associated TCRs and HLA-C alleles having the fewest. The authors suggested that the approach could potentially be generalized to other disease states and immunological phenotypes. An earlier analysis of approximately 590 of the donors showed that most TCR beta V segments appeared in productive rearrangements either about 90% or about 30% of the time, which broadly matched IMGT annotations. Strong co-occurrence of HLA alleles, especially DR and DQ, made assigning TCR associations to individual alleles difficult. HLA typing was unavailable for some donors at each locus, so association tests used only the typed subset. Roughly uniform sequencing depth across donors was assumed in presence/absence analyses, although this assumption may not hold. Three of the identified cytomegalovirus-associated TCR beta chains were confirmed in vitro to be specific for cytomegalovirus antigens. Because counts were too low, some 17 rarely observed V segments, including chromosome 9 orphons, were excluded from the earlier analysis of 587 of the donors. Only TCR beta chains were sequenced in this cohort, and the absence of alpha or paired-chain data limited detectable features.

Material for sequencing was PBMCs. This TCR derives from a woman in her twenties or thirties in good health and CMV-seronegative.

The DNA reads TGTGCCAGCAGAGCCGGGACAGGGGGAATCAATGAGCAGTTCTTC. It codes for CASRAGTGGINEQFF. The sequence is built from TRBV2 and TRBJ2-1; TRBD1 matches 11 bases in the middle. Based on the germline V gene, the CDR1 and CDR2 sequences are SNHLY and FYNNEI. The CDR3 contains 15 residues, cysteine and phenylalanine counted. Only the CDR3 region is kept as DNA, spanning 45 bases read in frame from base 1. The junction shows trimming of 6 bases on V and 6 bases on J, and the gene matches do not reach 7 bases of it.